This T cell receptor (beta chain) was sequenced during a study of shared clonotypes between healthy human individuals. Study as a whole: Each donor's CD4 naive and CD4 memory cells filled three plates apiece, CD8 naive two, and CD8 memory one.

CDR3 length: 14 residues. TCRdb's table, derived via immunoSEQ multiplex PCR, lists solely in-frame clones and lacks some. The sample comprises around 700,000 clones, around 72% of which are singletons, and 1.8% rests with the top ten. A word on this clone: Its matching antigen is unknown.

General observations from the study: With a handful of donors compared, 4% to 5.5% of naive CD4 clonotypes were shared. Investigators collected only blood, and repertoires in tissues likely differ.

CD45RA-negative memory and CD45RA+ naive subsets were split from the CD4+ cells. The chain has TRBV12-2 and TRBJ2-1; the table gives TRBD2 as D, unverified against the DNA. TRBV12-2 is assigned pseudogene status. The sequencing input was memory CD4+ T cells sorted from blood. Subset meaning: CD45RA-negative fraction. The clonotype originates from a woman aged 25-40 years in good health. Written as DNA, the CDR3 is TGTGCAAGTCGCTTAGCGGGGGGGCTCAATGAGCAGTTCTTC. Amino acids: CASRLAGGLNEQFF.